This T cell receptor (beta chain) is drawn from a study of Ad26.COV2.S vaccination and SARS-CoV-2 variants. Clones were sequenced by immunoSEQ multiplex PCR, and TCRdb holds only the in-frame ones, with some missing. The table shows about 680,000 clones, with around 90% occurring only once. Note on this clone: Its antigen is not identified.

There are 14 residues in the CDR3. V gave up 0 bases and J gave up 1 base, with 6 bases separating them. CDR1 is MNHEY, CDR2 SVGEGT, per germline. Notes on the study in general: Breadth and depth estimates from TCRs may understate total T cell responses.

Regarding treatment: about 20 received Ad26.COV2.S at low or high dose, single or two shots; about 5 received placebo; per-sample allocation not given. Following the first vaccine or placebo injection, samples were taken on day 63. The sequence was collected from a person between 18 and 65 years old who received the Ad26.COV2.S COVID-19 vaccine or a placebo. The genes are TRBV6-2 or TRBV6-3 and TRBJ1-2; D not certain. The specimen was peripheral blood, collected in a trial of Ad26.COV2.S vaccine versus placebo. DNA of the CDR3: TGTGCCAGCAGTTACTCGCCGGGTAACTATGGCTACACCTTC. Translation gives CASSYSPGNYGYTF.